The 5 T cell receptor beta chains below were found in one sample sequenced in a study of T cell responses to AZD1222 COVID-19 vaccine. Profiled with immunoSEQ multiplex PCR; TCRdb holds only in-frame clones, not every one. Here the sample spans some 130,000 clones, around 93% being singletons. The input for sequencing was peripheral blood, taken on day 0 of AZD1222 vaccination. Receptor source: an adult in good health.

This clone was seen a single time. CDR3 sequence (DNA): TGTGCCAGCTCACCGCGGGGCATCAATGAAAAACTGTTTTTT. It is translated as CASSPRGINEKLFF. The chain has TRBV18 and TRBJ1-4, with a weak D call TRBD1 (5 bases). Germline lookup yields CDR1 KGHSH and CDR2 LQKENI. Trimming stripped 3 bases from V and 5 bases from J, with 10 bases between. The CDR3 spans 14 residues.

CDR3 residues: CSVVGPYGYTF. In DNA form, the CDR3 reads TGCAGCGTTGTAGGCCCGTATGGCTACACCTTC. The gene calls are TRBV29-1 and TRBJ1-2; D is uncertain. Germline loops: CDR1 SQVTM, CDR2 ANQGSEA. The length of the CDR3 is 11 residues. V was trimmed by 4 bases and J by 5 bases, leaving 8 bases between them.

The rearrangement uses TRBV5-1 and TRBJ1-1; no clear D gene. Trimming cost V 4 bases and J 3 bases, with 13 bases left between them. Per germline, CDR1 SGHRS and CDR2 YFSETQ. The CDR3 spans 14 residues. The CDR3 spells CASSHQSPDTEAFF. For the CDR3, the DNA is TGCGCCAGCAGCCACCAGTCCCCGGACACTGAAGCTTTCTTT.

The rearrangement joins TRBV19 to TRBJ1-1, with a tentative D call TRBD1 (5 bases). The CDR3 is 13 residues long. The V end was cut by 7 bases, the J end by 10 bases, with 19 bases between. The germline V gene has CDR1 LNHDA and CDR2 SQIVND (reference sequence). The CDR3 DNA reads as TGTGCCAGTAATCACGGGGCCGCGACGTCAGCTTTCTTT. Its protein product is CASNHGAATSAFF.

The V gene is TRBV5-1, the J gene TRBJ1-1; no definite D call. The CDR3 is made up of 15 amino acids. Germline values: CDR1 SGHRS, CDR2 YFSETQ. With 1 base removed from V and 1 base from J, the gap between germline ends came to 11 bases. The CDR3 reads CASSLTRSGNTEAFF. The CDR3 region has the DNA TGCGCCAGCAGCTTGACACGGTCGGGGAACACTGAAGCTTTCTTT.